This paragraph covers one TCR beta chain sequence. Its antigen is still unknown. These data come from a study of T cells in localized non-small cell lung cancer. Points from the study as a whole: Tumor showed lower T cell clonality than uninvolved adjacent lung, where it was highest. Longer survival (overall) was linked to higher T cell density in blood. As only one tumor region underwent sequencing, heterogeneity remains possible. Detection in adjacent lung was observed for a median 57 of the top 100 tumor clones.

Here immunoSEQ multiplex PCR was the method, and the copy in TCRdb shows in-frame clones only, minus some. The table has around 78,000 clones, over 75% seen once. The CDR3 covers 13 residues. The germline V gene has CDR1 LNHDA and CDR2 SQIVND (reference sequence). The V end was cut by 9 bases, the J end by 5 bases, with 13 bases between. This sample comprised peripheral blood, obtained before any cancer treatment. The TCR sequence derives from a female donor over 55 with stage I lung adenocarcinoma. V is TRBV19 and J is TRBJ2-2; TRBD1 might be the D (6 bases). CDR3 protein: CASHKGGTGELFF. CDR3 in DNA: TGTGCCAGCCACAAAGGGGGAACCGGGGAGCTGTTTTTT.